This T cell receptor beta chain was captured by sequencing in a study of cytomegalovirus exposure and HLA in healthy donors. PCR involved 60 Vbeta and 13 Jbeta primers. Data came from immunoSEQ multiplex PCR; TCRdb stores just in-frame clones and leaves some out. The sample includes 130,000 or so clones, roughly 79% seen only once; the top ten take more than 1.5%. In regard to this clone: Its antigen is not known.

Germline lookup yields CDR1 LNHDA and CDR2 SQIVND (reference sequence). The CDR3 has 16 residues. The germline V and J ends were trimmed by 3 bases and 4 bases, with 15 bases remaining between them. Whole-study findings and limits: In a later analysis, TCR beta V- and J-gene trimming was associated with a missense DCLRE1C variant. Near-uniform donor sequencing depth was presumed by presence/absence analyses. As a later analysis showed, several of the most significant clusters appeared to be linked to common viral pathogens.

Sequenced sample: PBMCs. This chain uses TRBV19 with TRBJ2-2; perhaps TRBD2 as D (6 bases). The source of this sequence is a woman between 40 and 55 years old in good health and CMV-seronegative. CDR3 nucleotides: TGTGCCAGTAGTATGATGGGGGGAATAGGCACCGGGGAGCTGTTTTTT. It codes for CASSMMGGIGTGELFF.